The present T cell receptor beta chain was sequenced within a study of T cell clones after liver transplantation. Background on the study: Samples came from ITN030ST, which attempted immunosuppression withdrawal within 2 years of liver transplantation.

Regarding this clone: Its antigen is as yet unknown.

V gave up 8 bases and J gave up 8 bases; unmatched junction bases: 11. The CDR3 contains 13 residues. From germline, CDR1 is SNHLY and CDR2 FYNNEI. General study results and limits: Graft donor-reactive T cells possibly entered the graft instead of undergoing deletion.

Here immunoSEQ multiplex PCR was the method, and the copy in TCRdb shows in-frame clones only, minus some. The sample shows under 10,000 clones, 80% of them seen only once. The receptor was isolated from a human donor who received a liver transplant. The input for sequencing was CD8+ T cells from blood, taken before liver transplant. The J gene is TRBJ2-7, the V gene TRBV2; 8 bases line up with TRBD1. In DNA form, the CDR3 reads TGTGCCAGCGGAGGGGCGCAGGGGGCCCAGCAGTACTTC. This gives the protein CASGGAQGAQQYF.